This is a list of T cell receptor beta chains from one sample in a study of blood T cell repertoires in COVID-19. The data were produced by immunoSEQ multiplex PCR, yet TCRdb's version contains in-frame clones alone and is incomplete. Among roughly 260,000 clones, around 93% were seen once, and the ten largest hold about 1.2%. The sample taken for sequencing was PBMCs or T cells enriched from blood (not recorded which). These receptor sequences come from a human donor in a cohort exposed to, infected with or recovered from COVID-19 (not recorded which). The donor label of this sample is uncertain. CDR3s include the opening cysteine and the closing phenylalanine or tryptophan. The order of the fields is J gene, V gene, clone size, CDR3 protein. For some rows the clone size is stated as once, few or many, or as a class when expanded; others skip it.

J: TRBJ2-3; V: TRBV2; size: -; CDR3: CASSEGGAGVDTQYF
J: TRBJ1-3; V: TRBV23-1; size: -; CDR3: CASSPLLLAGPSGNTIYF
J: TRBJ2-2; V: TRBV13; size: -; CDR3: CASSLRASGGAGELFF
J: TRBJ2-1; V: TRBV7-9; size: -; CDR3: CASSSGQVDYNEQFF
J: TRBJ2-3; V: TRBV5-6; size: -; CDR3: CASSFFVAGTDTQYF
J: TRBJ1-2; V: TRBV5-6; size: -; CDR3: CASSLTKEFYGYTF
J: TRBJ1-5; V: TRBV2; size: -; CDR3: CASSERDTRLLPQHF
J: TRBJ2-4; V: TRBV19; size: few; CDR3: CASSLQTGGLNIQYF
J: TRBJ1-4; V: TRBV12-3/TRBV12-4; size: -; CDR3: CASSSPMREKLFF
J: TRBJ1-1; V: TRBV5-6; size: -; CDR3: CASSRTGSTEAFF
J: TRBJ1-1; V: TRBV19; size: -; CDR3: CASSGQGNTEAFF
J: TRBJ2-2; V: TRBV5-1; size: once; CDR3: CASSPGTSGVPNTGELFF
J: TRBJ1-2; V: TRBV4-1; size: -; CDR3: CASSQVGTTYGYTF
J: TRBJ1-5; V: TRBV6-2/TRBV6-3; size: few; CDR3: CASSLYRTDNQPQHF
J: TRBJ2-3; V: TRBV24-1; size: -; CDR3: CATSEGQLTDTQYF
J: TRBJ2-2; V: TRBV29-1; size: -; CDR3: CSFGTVQNTGELFF
J: TRBJ1-5; V: TRBV30; size: -; CDR3: CAWDRYNQPQHF
J: TRBJ1-1; V: TRBV27; size: -; CDR3: CASSPWTGVNTEAFF
J: TRBJ1-5; V: TRBV19; size: -; CDR3: CASRSRDRVNQPQHF